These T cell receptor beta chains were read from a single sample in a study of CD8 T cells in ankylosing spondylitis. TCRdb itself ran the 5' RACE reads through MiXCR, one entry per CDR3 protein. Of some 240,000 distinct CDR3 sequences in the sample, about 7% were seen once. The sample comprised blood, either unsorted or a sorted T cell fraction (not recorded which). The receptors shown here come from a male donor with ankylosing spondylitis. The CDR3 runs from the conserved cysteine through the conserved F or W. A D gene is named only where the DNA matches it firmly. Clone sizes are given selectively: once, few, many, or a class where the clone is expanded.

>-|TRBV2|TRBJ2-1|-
CASYDSFTYNEQFF
TGTGCCAGCTATGACAGTTTTACCTACAATGAGCAGTTCTTC
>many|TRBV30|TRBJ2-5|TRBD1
CAWRDRLLEETQYF
TGTGCCTGGAGGGACAGGCTTCTCGAAGAGACCCAGTACTTC
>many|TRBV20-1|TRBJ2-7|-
CSARGSLNYEQYF
TGCAGTGCTAGAGGGAGTCTAAACTACGAGCAGTACTTC
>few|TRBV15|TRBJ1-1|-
CATSRDHGWRVGTEAFF
TGTGCCACCAGCAGAGATCACGGCTGGAGAGTAGGCACTGAAGCTTTCTTT
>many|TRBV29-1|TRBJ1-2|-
CSVNAGKNYGYTF
TGCAGCGTTAACGCAGGGAAAAACTATGGCTACACCTTC
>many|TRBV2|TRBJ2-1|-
CASSDGGRYNEQFF
TGTGCCAGCAGTGACGGGGGCAGGTACAATGAGCAGTTCTTC
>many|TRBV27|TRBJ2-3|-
CASSLGTDRAAQYF
TGTGCCAGCAGTTTAGGGACCGACCGGGCGGCGCAGTATTTT
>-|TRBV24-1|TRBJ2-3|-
CATSDFRVADTQYF
TGTGCCACCAGTGATTTCAGGGTTGCAGATACGCAGTATTTT
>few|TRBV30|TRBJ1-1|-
CAWRATGNTEAFF
TGTGCCTGGAGGGCGACTGGGAACACTGAAGCTTTCTTT
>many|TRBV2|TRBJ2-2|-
CASSETARGTGELFF
TGTGCCAGCAGTGAAACAGCCCGGGGGACCGGGGAGCTGTTTTTT
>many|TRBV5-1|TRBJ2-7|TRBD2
CASSTGTSVAYEQYF
TGCGCCAGCAGCACCGGGACTAGCGTGGCCTACGAGCAGTACTTC
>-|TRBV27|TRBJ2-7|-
CASSSPPLYEQYF
TGTGCCAGCAGTTCCCCCCCCCTCTACGAGCAGTACTTC
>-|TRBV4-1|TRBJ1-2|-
CASSQDLPTLAYGYTF
TGCGCCAGCAGCCAAGATCTACCTACCCTTGCCTATGGCTACACCTTC
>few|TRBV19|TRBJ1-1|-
CASTGRGLNTEAFF
TGTGCCAGTACCGGCAGGGGATTAAACACTGAAGCTTTCTTT
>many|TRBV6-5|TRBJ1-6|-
CASSYGPENSPLHF
TGTGCCAGCAGTTACGGGCCAGAGAATTCACCCCTCCACTTT
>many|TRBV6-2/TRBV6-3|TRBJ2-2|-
CASSTPGELFF
TGTGCCAGCAGTACCCCCGGGGAGCTGTTTTTT
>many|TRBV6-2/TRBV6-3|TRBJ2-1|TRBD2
CASSPSGSKQFF
TGTGCCAGCAGTCCTAGCGGGAGTAAGCAGTTCTTC
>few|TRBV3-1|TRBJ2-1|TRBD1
CASSPRQGARREQFF
TGTGCCAGCAGCCCCCGACAGGGGGCTCGCCGTGAGCAGTTCTTC
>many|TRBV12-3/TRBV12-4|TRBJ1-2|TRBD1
CASSRRSDRDGYTF
TGTGCCAGCAGTCGCCGATCCGACAGGGATGGCTACACCTTC
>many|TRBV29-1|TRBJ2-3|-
CSVEDPAGTDTQYF
TGCAGCGTTGAAGATCCGGCAGGCACAGATACGCAGTATTTT
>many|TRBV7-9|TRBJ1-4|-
CASSAGGSFTNEKLFF
TGTGCCAGCAGCGCAGGCGGGAGTTTTACTAATGAAAAACTGTTTTTT
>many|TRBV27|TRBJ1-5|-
CACRQGGSNQPQHF
TGTGCTTGTAGGCAGGGTGGAAGCAATCAGCCCCAGCATTTT
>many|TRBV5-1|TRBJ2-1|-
CASSTGGRRDEQFF
TGCGCCAGCAGCACCGGGGGGCGCCGAGATGAGCAGTTCTTC
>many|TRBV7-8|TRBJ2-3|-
CASSLGMHTQYF
TGTGCCAGCAGCTTAGGGATGCATACGCAGTATTTT
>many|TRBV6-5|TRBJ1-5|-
CASSYPNRAEDNQPQHF
TGTGCCAGCAGTTACCCAAACCGGGCCGAGGATAATCAGCCCCAGCATTTT
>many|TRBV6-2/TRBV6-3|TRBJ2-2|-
CASSYLETGELFF
TGTGCCAGCAGTTATCTAGAGACCGGGGAGCTGTTTTTT
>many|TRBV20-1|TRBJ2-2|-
CSARDRDRRNTGELFF
TGCAGTGCTAGAGACAGGGACCGTAGGAACACCGGGGAGCTGTTTTTT
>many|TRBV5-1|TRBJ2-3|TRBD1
CASSLQGQGGGDTQYF
TGCGCCAGCAGCTTACAGGGACAGGGAGGAGGAGATACGCAGTATTTT
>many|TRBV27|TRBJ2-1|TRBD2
CASSFIPGLAGGEQFF
TGTGCCAGCAGTTTCATCCCCGGACTAGCGGGAGGTGAGCAGTTCTTC
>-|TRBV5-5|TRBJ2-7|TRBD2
CASRSLAGGVDEQYF
TGTGCCAGCAGATCACTAGCGGGAGGTGTCGACGAGCAGTACTTC
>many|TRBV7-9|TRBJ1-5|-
CASSPTSAGNQPQHF
TGTGCCAGCAGCCCCACTTCTGCAGGCAATCAGCCCCAGCATTTT
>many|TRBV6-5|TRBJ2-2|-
CASSYSHAPNTGELFF
TGTGCCAGCAGTTACTCGCACGCGCCGAACACCGGGGAGCTGTTTTTT
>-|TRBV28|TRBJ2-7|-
CASSLVRSSYEQYF
TGTGCCAGCAGTTTGGTCAGGAGCTCCTACGAGCAGTACTTC
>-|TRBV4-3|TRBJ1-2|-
CASSRATERPLYGYTF
TGCGCCAGCAGCCGGGCGACGGAAAGGCCCCTCTATGGCTACACCTTC
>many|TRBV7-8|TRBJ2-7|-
CASSSDTGITYEQYF
TGTGCCAGCAGCTCTGATACGGGCATTACCTACGAGCAGTACTTC
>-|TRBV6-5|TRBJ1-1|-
CASSSRTEVTEAFF
TGTGCCAGCAGTTCTCGGACGGAGGTAACTGAAGCTTTCTTT
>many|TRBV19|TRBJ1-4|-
CASSTYPGPKQKLFF
TGTGCCAGTAGCACGTACCCCGGACCCAAGCAAAAACTGTTTTTT
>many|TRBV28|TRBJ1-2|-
CASRKGVDRRNNYGYTF
TGTGCCAGCAGGAAAGGAGTGGACAGAAGAAACAACTATGGCTACACCTTC
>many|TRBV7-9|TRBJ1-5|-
CASSFDGLEPQHF
TGTGCCAGCAGTTTTGACGGCCTTGAGCCCCAGCATTTT
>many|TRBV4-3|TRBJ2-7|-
CASSRDGPDGEQYF
TGCGCCAGCAGCCGGGACGGCCCAGACGGGGAGCAGTACTTC
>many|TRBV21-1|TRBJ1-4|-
CASRAKTGEHGKLFF
TGTGCCAGCAGGGCTAAAACAGGGGAGCATGGAAAACTGTTTTTT